This entry features one T cell receptor (beta chain) sequence. Its antigen is unidentified. A J-beta primer mix and a sample-barcoded 5' primer were used in a second PCR of about 6 to 12 cycles. A tag from a template-switch adaptor with 12 random nucleotides marked each cDNA molecule. TCRdb redid the calling of the 5' RACE reads with MiXCR, one entry per CDR3 protein. Altogether about a million distinct CDR3 sequences are present, roughly half being singletons, with the ten largest covering over 20%. V lost 9 bases to trimming and J lost 4 bases, with 16 bases between them. The CDR3 loop spans 13 amino acids. Germline lookup yields CDR1 ENHRY and CDR2 SYGVKD. These data come from a study of blood T cells in healthy people across ages. Findings and caveats of the study: Naive T cell percentage and TCR beta diversity correlated strongly.

The sequencing input was blood. The chain couples TRBV10-3 to TRBJ2-7, with D maybe TRBD2 (5 bases). This TCR came from a woman aged 55 to 70 in good health. In nucleotides, the CDR3 is TGTGCCATGGACGAAGGGCCGGGGTACGAGCAGTACTTC. Its protein is CAMDEGPGYEQYF.